Described below is a single T cell receptor beta chain sequence and its context. No antigen is known for it. The CDR3 sequence is 13 residues long. The V end lost 7 bases, the J end lost 5 bases, and 14 bases lay between the germline ends. Germline V gene lookup returns CDR1 LNHDA and CDR2 SQIVND (reference sequence). This record belongs to a study of shared clonotypes between healthy human individuals. Study-wide points: The authors expected sequencing depth to affect clonotype sharing among donors.

Every contributor of samples was a Caucasian grown-up residing in Nashville, Tennessee. Genomic DNA per cell subset filled all wells of several immunoSEQ plates. Amplification in unsorted PBMC replicate PCRs started from 250 to 350 ng DNA, which equals about 30,000 T cell genomes. This table comes from immunoSEQ multiplex PCR, and its TCRdb copy is limited to in-frame clones, with some not included. The data show around 500,000 clones, about four fifths seen once. The chain has TRBV19 and TRBJ2-5; tentative D call: TRBD1 (6 bases). Sample: PBMCs. This clonotype originated in a woman aged 40-49 years in good health. Some clones in this sample may be carry-over from other donors' samples. CDR3 amino acids: CASKTTGAETQYF. The CDR3 DNA reads as TGTGCCAGTAAAACGACAGGAGCGGAGACCCAGTACTTC.